These 22 T cell receptor beta chains came from one sample sequenced in a study of blood T cell repertoires in COVID-19. Assay used: immunoSEQ multiplex PCR; TCRdb lists only in-frame clones, some missing. In the table there are about 160,000 clones, approximately 81% of which are singletons. What was sequenced was peripheral blood. These receptors originate from a man between 40 and 49 years old with acute or convalescent COVID-19.

The genes are TRBV6-6 and TRBJ2-2; 7 bases are shared with TRBD1. The CDR3 loop spans 12 amino acids. CDR1 MNHNY and CDR2 SVGAGI come from the germline V gene (reference sequence). J was trimmed by 6 bases and V by 8 bases; bases with no gene match: 3. The DNA for the CDR3 is TGTGCCAGCGGGGACAGTCCCGGGGAGCTGTTTTTT. Its protein is CASGDSPGELFF.

The genes are TRBV6-5 and TRBJ1-5; TRBD1 might be the D (6 bases). The CDR3 is made up of 14 amino acids. Germline CDR1 and CDR2: MNHEY and SVGAGI. V was cut by 11 bases and J by 2 bases, with 16 bases left in between. The chain's CDR3 is CARRGEGGNQPQHF. In nucleotides, the CDR3 is TGTGCCCGACGGGGGGAGGGGGGCAATCAGCCCCAGCATTTT.

This chain uses TRBV18 with TRBJ2-1, with D possibly being TRBD2 (6 bases). Deletions cut 5 bases from V and 6 bases from J, with 14 bases between. This CDR3 spans 14 amino acids. CDR1 is KGHSH, CDR2 LQKENI, per germline. The CDR3 nucleotides read TGTGCCAGCTCAGCTCCTCTAGCGAGCAATGAGCAGTTCTTC. Amino acids: CASSAPLASNEQFF.

J is TRBJ1-2 and V is TRBV27; TRBD1 matches 9 bases. This CDR3 is built from 17 residues. Trimming at V came to 4 bases and at J to 7 bases, leaving 16 bases not matched to a gene. Looked up from germline, CDR1 is MNHEY and CDR2 is SMNVEV (reference sequence). In nucleotides, the CDR3 is TGTGCCAGCAGTTCGGACAGGGGCAATCCCCAAGTGAGTGGCTACACCTTC. This sequence encodes CASSSDRGNPQVSGYTF.

The CDR3 bases are TGTGCCAGCAGCCGACAGGGCGGAGGGGATGGCTACACCTTC. It is translated as CASSRQGGGDGYTF. The rearrangement joins TRBV6-5 to TRBJ1-2, with TRBD1 matching over 7 bases. V was clipped by 6 bases and J by 6 bases; unmatched bases: 10. Per the germline V gene, CDR1 is MNHEY and CDR2 is SVGAGI. The CDR3 spans 14 residues.

The chain has TRBV27 and TRBJ2-1; 8 nucleotides line up with TRBD1. J was trimmed by 3 bases and V by 7 bases; bases with no gene match: 11. The germline CDR1 and CDR2 sequences are MNHEY and SMNVEV (reference sequence). The CDR3 covers 16 residues. The chain's CDR3 is CASTPGQGSLYNEQFF. CDR3 DNA: TGTGCCAGCACCCCAGGACAGGGATCACTCTACAATGAGCAGTTCTTC.

The chain combines TRBV6-2 or TRBV6-3 with TRBJ1-4; no definite D call. Germline V gene data show CDR1 as MNHEY and CDR2 as SVGEGT. Trimming removed 3 bases from V and 8 bases from J, with 7 bases in between. The CDR3 is 12 residues long. DNA for the CDR3: TGTGCCAGCAGTTATGGAGGAGAAAAACTGTTTTTT. It encodes CASSYGGEKLFF.

The chain links TRBV12-3 or TRBV12-4 to TRBJ1-4; D gene uncertain. This CDR3 comprises 13 residues. V lost 1 base and J 7 bases, leaving 7 bases between the germline ends. The CDR3 region is CASSLEAGEKLFF. DNA for the CDR3: TGTGCCAGCAGTTTAGAGGCGGGTGAAAAACTGTTTTTT.

This chain uses TRBV6-2 or TRBV6-3 with TRBJ2-2; 10 bases are shared with TRBD2. The CDR3 is made up of 17 amino acids. J gave up 4 bases and V 0 bases, and 5 bases lay outside the gene matches. Germline CDR1 is MNHEY and CDR2 is SVGEGT. The CDR3 region has the DNA TGTGCCAGCAGTTACTCCGCTAGCGGGGGTACCACCGGGGAGCTGTTTTTT. This encodes CASSYSASGGTTGELFF.

The chain is built from TRBV7-2 and TRBJ2-3; 9 bases agree with TRBD1. After removal of 3 bases from V and 10 bases from J, the junction contained 20 bases not matched to a gene. CDR1 SGHTA and CDR2 FQGNSA come from the germline V gene. This CDR3 contains 18 residues. CDR3 loop: CASSLPPWTGDKIYAQYF. CDR3 coding DNA: TGTGCCAGCAGCTTGCCCCCATGGACAGGGGACAAAATATATGCGCAGTATTTT.

The chain carries TRBV3-1 (or the pseudogene TRBV3-2) and TRBJ1-1; D unresolved. This CDR3 region has 14 residues. Trimming removed 2 bases from V and 1 base from J, with 8 bases in between. From germline, CDR1 is LGHDT and CDR2 YNNKEL (reference sequence). The CDR3 DNA reads as TGTGCCAGCAGCCAAATCACTGGGAACACTGAAGCTTTCTTT. Amino acid sequence: CASSQITGNTEAFF.

The chain recombines TRBV9 with TRBJ1-6, with TRBD1 identical over 7 bases. The germline V gene has CDR1 SGDLS and CDR2 YYNGEE. Trimming removed 0 bases from V and 7 bases from J; junction bases left unmatched: 7. This CDR3 region has 16 residues. Here the CDR3 reads CASSVGTGQPNSPLHF. CDR3 coding DNA: TGTGCCAGCAGCGTAGGTACGGGACAGCCGAATTCACCCCTCCACTTT.

The chain couples TRBV19 to TRBJ2-5; D not certain. Germline CDR1 and CDR2: LNHDA and SQIVND (reference sequence). The CDR3 is 12 residues long. Trimming left V 5 bases short and J 5 bases short, with 9 bases between. The CDR3 loop is CASSGPGETQYF. As DNA, the CDR3 is TGTGCCAGTAGTGGGCCTGGGGAGACCCAGTACTTC.

The V and J genes are TRBV28 and TRBJ2-3; 13 positions match TRBD2. The germline CDR1 and CDR2 sequences are MDHEN and SYDVKM. The CDR3 totals 16 residues. Trimming removed 6 bases from V and 6 bases from J; junction bases left unmatched: 9. The chain's CDR3 is CASSIAGTSGTDTQYF. Written as DNA, the CDR3 is TGTGCCAGCAGCATAGCGGGGACTAGCGGGACGGATACGCAGTATTTT.

The chain couples TRBV3-1 (or the pseudogene TRBV3-2) to TRBJ1-2; D is unclear. The germline gives CDR1 LGHDT, CDR2 YNNKEL (reference sequence). Trimming left V 0 bases short and J 10 bases short, with 12 bases between. CDR3 length: 13 residues. This CDR3 reads CASSQEWADDYTF. The DNA of the CDR3 is TGTGCCAGCAGCCAAGAATGGGCAGATGACTACACCTTC.

The chain is built from TRBV11-2 and TRBJ2-1; 8 nucleotides line up with TRBD2. The junction had 6 bases not matched to a gene; V was cut back by 2 bases and J by 3 bases. The CDR3 loop spans 16 amino acids. From germline, CDR1 is SGHAT and CDR2 FQNNGV. This CDR3 reads CASSLTGGGNYNEQFF. In nucleotides, the CDR3 is TGTGCCAGCAGCTTAACTGGCGGGGGGAACTACAATGAGCAGTTCTTC.

J is TRBJ1-2 and V is TRBV6-5; 7 bases map to TRBD1. The CDR3 sequence is 14 residues long. V was pared by 10 bases and J by 4 bases, with 12 bases of the junction left unmatched. From germline, CDR1 is MNHEY and CDR2 SVGAGI. CDR3: CAISYGQGGYGYTF. The CDR3 DNA follows: TGTGCCATCTCCTATGGGCAGGGGGGCTATGGCTACACCTTC.

The genes are TRBV7-9 and TRBJ2-5; 10 bases fit TRBD2. The J segment lost 5 bases and the V segment lost 5 bases, leaving 20 bases of the junction unmatched. Germline V gives CDR1 SEHNR, CDR2 FQNEAQ (reference sequence). The CDR3 spans 19 residues. For the CDR3, the DNA is TGTGCCAGCAGCCGTACGCTAGCGGGGGCGGCCGCAGTTTTGGAGACCCAGTACTTC. As protein: CASSRTLAGAAAVLETQYF.

The chain links TRBV11-2 to TRBJ1-6; D is uncertain. Trimming removed 5 bases at V and 7 bases at J, with 12 bases between. The CDR3 runs 14 residues. Germline values: CDR1 SGHAT, CDR2 FQNNGV. This CDR3 reads CASSAAGTNSPLHF. As DNA, the CDR3 is TGTGCCAGCAGCGCGGCGGGTACCAATTCACCCCTCCACTTT.

The chain couples TRBV15 to TRBJ2-7, with 8 bases lining up with TRBD2. J gave up 5 bases and V 0 bases, and 9 bases lay outside the gene matches. CDR1 LNHNV and CDR2 YYDKDF come from the germline V gene (reference sequence). There are 16 residues in the CDR3. The CDR3 protein is CATSRDSGGQGHEQYF. For the CDR3, the DNA is TGTGCCACCAGCAGAGATTCGGGGGGGCAGGGGCACGAGCAGTACTTC.

J is TRBJ2-4 and V is TRBV6-6, with 7 bases fitting TRBD2. With 7 bases clipped from V and 8 bases from J, the junction kept 11 bases outside the gene matches. Germline V gives CDR1 MNHNY, CDR2 SVGAGI (reference sequence). The CDR3 sequence is 14 residues long. The CDR3 is CASTSYGGRDIQYF. CDR3 coding DNA: TGTGCCAGCACCTCTTACGGGGGGAGGGACATTCAGTACTTC.

This clone has more than one count but fewer than ten. The chain links TRBV7-2 to TRBJ2-1; D is ambiguous. Germline CDR1 is SGHTA and CDR2 is FQGNSA. The CDR3 is made up of 14 amino acids. V lost 5 bases, J lost 10 bases, and 18 bases lay in between. CDR3 sequence: CASSPLPTPQEQFF. The CDR3 DNA sequence: TGTGCCAGCAGCCCCCTCCCCACCCCGCAGGAGCAGTTCTTC. Filled out from reference TRBV7-2 and TRBJ2-1, the complete variable domain reads GAGVSQSPSNKVTEKGKDVELRCDPISGHTALYWYRQSLGQGLEFLIYFQGNSAPDKSGLPSDRFSAERTGGSVSTLTIQRTQQEDSAVYLCASSPLPTPQEQFFGPGTRLTVL.